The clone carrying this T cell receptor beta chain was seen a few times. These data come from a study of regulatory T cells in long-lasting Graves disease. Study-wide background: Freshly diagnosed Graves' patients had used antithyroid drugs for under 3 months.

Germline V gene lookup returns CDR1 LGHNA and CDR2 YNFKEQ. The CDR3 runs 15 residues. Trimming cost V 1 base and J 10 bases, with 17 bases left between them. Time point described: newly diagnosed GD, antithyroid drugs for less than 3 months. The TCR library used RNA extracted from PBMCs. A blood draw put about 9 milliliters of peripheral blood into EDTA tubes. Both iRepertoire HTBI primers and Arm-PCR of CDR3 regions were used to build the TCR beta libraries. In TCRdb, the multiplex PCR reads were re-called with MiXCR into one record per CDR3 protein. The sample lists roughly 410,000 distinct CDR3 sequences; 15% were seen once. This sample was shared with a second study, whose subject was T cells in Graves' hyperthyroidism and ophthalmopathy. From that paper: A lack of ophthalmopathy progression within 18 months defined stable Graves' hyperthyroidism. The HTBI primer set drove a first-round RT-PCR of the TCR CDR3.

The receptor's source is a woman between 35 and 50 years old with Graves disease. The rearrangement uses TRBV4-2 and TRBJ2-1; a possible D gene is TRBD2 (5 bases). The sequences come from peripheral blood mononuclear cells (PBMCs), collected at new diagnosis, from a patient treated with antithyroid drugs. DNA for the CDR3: TGTGCCAGCAGCCAAGTTGAGACTACCCCGGACGAGCAGTTCTTC. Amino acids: CASSQVETTPDEQFF.